The 3 T cell receptor beta chains presented below share a single source sample, sequenced in a study of shared clonotypes between healthy human individuals. Here immunoSEQ multiplex PCR was the method, and the copy in TCRdb shows in-frame clones only, minus some. The sample yields about a million clones, around 76% seen once. Sequenced: memory CD4+ T cells sorted from blood. This sample's subset: CD45RA-negative fraction. Receptors originate from a man younger than 35 in good health.

CDR3 protein: CAAQGPWDEKLFF. The CDR3 DNA sequence: TGTGCCGCCCAGGGCCCTTGGGATGAAAAACTGTTTTTT. The chain joins TRBV19 to TRBJ1-4; D possibly corresponds to TRBD1 (5 bases). Between the trimmed V and J ends, which lost 11 bases and 6 bases, there was a span of 16 bases. The CDR3 covers 13 residues. Per germline, CDR1 LNHDA and CDR2 SQIVND (reference sequence).

The rearrangement joins TRBV2 to TRBJ2-7; D gene unclear. The CDR3 extends over 14 amino acids. V was shortened by 3 bases and J by 5 bases, with 14 bases between the two germline ends. In germline, CDR1 is SNHLY, CDR2 FYNNEI. CDR3 amino acids: CASSDLGIRNEQYF. The CDR3 nucleotides read TGTGCCAGCAGTGACCTAGGGATTCGGAACGAGCAGTACTTC.

This clone was seen a few times. V gene TRBV4-1 combines with J gene TRBJ2-1; 7 bases match TRBD1. Germline trimming cut 1 base from V and 7 bases from J; bases unmatched to any gene: 7. Germline V CDR1 and CDR2: MGHRA, YSYEKL. CDR3 length: 15 amino acids. The CDR3 sequence is CASSQVRTGQNEQFF. CDR3 DNA sequence: TGCGCCAGCAGCCAAGTCCGGACGGGACAGAATGAGCAGTTCTTC.